One and the same sample provided the 11 T cell receptor beta chains below, sequenced in a study of cytomegalovirus exposure and HLA in healthy donors. PCR involved 60 Vbeta and 13 Jbeta primers. The repertoire was sequenced with immunoSEQ multiplex PCR; TCRdb's copy has only in-frame clones and lacks some. The data hold approximately 200,000 clones, with about 80% observed a single time. Sequenced input: PBMCs. These receptors came from a woman younger than 30 in good health and CMV-seropositive.

The V call is TRBV5-1, the J call TRBJ2-3, with D possibly matching TRBD1 (5 bases). The CDR3 contains 14 residues. Germline V CDR1 and CDR2: SGHRS, YFSETQ. V was shortened by 2 bases and J by 2 bases, with 9 bases between the two germline ends. The CDR3 DNA follows: TGCGCCAGCAGCTTCGGACACCCCACAGATACGCAGTATTTT. Protein: CASSFGHPTDTQYF.

This chain links TRBV6-5 with TRBJ2-1, with no clear D. Germline assignment: CDR1 MNHEY and CDR2 SVGAGI. This CDR3 contains 15 residues. Trimming took off 2 bases at V and 10 bases at J, with 18 bases between the two ends. The CDR3 region is CASSYASPTKWEQFF. CDR3 in DNA: TGTGCCAGCAGTTACGCCTCCCCCACAAAGTGGGAGCAGTTCTTC.

The chain has TRBV4-2 and TRBJ1-5, with a weak D call TRBD1 (5 bases). Per germline, CDR1 LGHNA and CDR2 YNFKEQ. The CDR3 has 15 amino acids. V was pared by 1 base and J by 2 bases, with 9 bases between. CDR3 protein: CASSQVTVGNQPQHF. The CDR3 DNA sequence: TGTGCCAGCAGCCAAGTGACAGTTGGCAATCAGCCCCAGCATTTT.

This chain joins TRBV10-2 and TRBJ2-1; D gene unclear. The germline V and J ends were trimmed by 6 bases and 3 bases, with 9 bases remaining between them. Germline CDR1 is WSHSY and CDR2 is SAAADI. CDR3 size: 13 residues. This CDR3 is CASRSPIYNEQFF. The CDR3 DNA reads TGCGCCAGCAGGAGTCCGATCTACAATGAGCAGTTCTTC.

The rearrangement joins TRBV10-3 to TRBJ1-2; D possibly corresponds to TRBD1 (5 bases). The CDR3 is 16 amino acids. Germline-derived CDR1 and CDR2 are ENHRY and SYGVKD. V dropped 2 bases and J dropped 4 bases, with 17 bases sitting between them. The CDR3 region is CAISETGQGLAYGYTF. The CDR3 region has the DNA TGTGCCATCAGTGAGACCGGACAAGGCCTGGCCTATGGCTACACCTTC.

This clone was seen just once. DNA of the CDR3: TGCGCCAGCAACCCTCAACCGGGACAGGGGGCTGGGGAGCAGTACTTC. Amino acid sequence: CASNPQPGQGAGEQYF. This chain links TRBV5-1 with TRBJ2-7; 12 bases are shared with TRBD1. This CDR3 spans 16 amino acids. CDR1 is SGHRS and CDR2 is YFSETQ in the germline V gene. The J segment lost 7 bases and the V segment lost 6 bases, leaving 14 bases of the junction unmatched.

Remarks on this clone: Germline is not matched at one junction end, which may reflect a read error. The CDR3 nucleotides read TGTGCCACCGGTTTTGGACTAGCGGGGGGGCTATTCTTC. It specifies CATGFGLAGGLFF. This sequence joins TRBV15 and TRBJ2-4; TRBD2 matches 15 bases. The CDR3 length is 13 residues. CDR1 is LNHNV, CDR2 YYDKDF, per germline (reference sequence).

The genes are TRBV6-5 and TRBJ1-6; a possible D gene is TRBD1 (6 bases). Per germline, CDR1 MNHEY and CDR2 SVGAGI. This CDR3 is 16 amino acids long. V was pared by 2 bases and J by 5 bases, with 13 bases between. The CDR3 nucleotides read TGTGCCAGCAGTTACAGACGTACAGGGCATAATTCACCCCTCCACTTT. The encoded protein is CASSYRRTGHNSPLHF.

A few counts support this clone. The chain has TRBV7-6 and TRBJ2-5; D is ambiguous. Germline-derived CDR1 and CDR2 are SGHVS and FNYEAQ. With 2 bases removed from V and 5 bases from J, the gap between germline ends came to 12 bases. CDR3 size: 14 residues. CDR3: CASSLSGPTETQYF. The DNA for the CDR3 is TGTGCCAGCAGCTTATCTGGCCCCACCGAGACCCAGTACTTC.

The chain recombines TRBV19 with TRBJ2-5, with 8 nucleotides matching TRBD1. The CDR3 length is 15 residues. The germline V gene encodes CDR1 LNHDA and CDR2 SQIVND (reference sequence). J lost 3 bases, V lost 5 bases, and 8 bases had no gene match. The CDR3 DNA sequence: TGTGCCAGTAGTCGACAGGGGTTGGAAGAAGAGACCCAGTACTTC. It encodes CASSRQGLEEETQYF.

V usage is TRBV10-3 and J usage is TRBJ2-1, with D possibly matching TRBD2 (6 bases). The CDR3 contains 16 residues. Germline loops: CDR1 ENHRY, CDR2 SYGVKD. Trimming took off 10 bases at V and 5 bases at J, with 24 bases between the two ends. The CDR3 region has the DNA TGTGCCACCTCGGGGGTGGCTGGAGATTTACACAATGAGCAGTTCTTC. It is translated as CATSGVAGDLHNEQFF.